The table lists the clone carrying this T cell receptor beta chain with many counts. Its target is not known. The source of the sample is a study of T-cell reconstitution after alpha-beta-depleted transplantation in children. Study results and caveats: When one year had passed after transplant, most T-cell counts and diversity came from newly produced T cells.

TCRbeta library construction was performed incorporating unique molecular identifiers. One entry per CDR3 protein, called by TCRdb with MiXCR from the PCR reads. The table shows roughly 70,000 distinct CDR3 sequences, with around 4.7% occurring only once. CDR3 length: 16 residues. From germline, CDR1 is LGHNA and CDR2 YSLEER. Trimming took 0 bases from V and 0 from J, leaving 11 bases between them. This chain connects TRBV4-3 to TRBJ1-2; D ambiguous. This receptor was obtained from a boy younger than two who had a stem cell transplant for acute myeloid leukemia, so the T cells may come from the graft donor. The sample consisted of PBMCs, mostly from graft donor cells, taken 180 days after TCRalphabeta/CD19-depleted stem cell transplant. The CDR3 loop reads CASSQDTEGSNYGYTF. CDR3 DNA sequence: TGCGCCAGCAGCCAAGATACGGAGGGCTCTAACTATGGCTACACCTTC.